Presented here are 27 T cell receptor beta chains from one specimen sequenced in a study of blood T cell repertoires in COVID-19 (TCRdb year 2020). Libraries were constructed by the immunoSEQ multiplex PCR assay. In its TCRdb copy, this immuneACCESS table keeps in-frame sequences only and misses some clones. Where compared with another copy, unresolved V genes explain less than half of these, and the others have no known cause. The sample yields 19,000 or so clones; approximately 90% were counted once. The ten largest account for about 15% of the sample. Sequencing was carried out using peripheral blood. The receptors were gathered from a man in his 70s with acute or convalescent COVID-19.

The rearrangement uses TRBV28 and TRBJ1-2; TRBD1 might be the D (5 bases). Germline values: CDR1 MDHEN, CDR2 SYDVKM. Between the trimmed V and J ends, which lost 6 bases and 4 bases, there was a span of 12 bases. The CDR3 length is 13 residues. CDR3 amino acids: CASSRGTAYGYTF. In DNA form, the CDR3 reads TGTGCCAGCAGCCGCGGGACCGCCTATGGCTACACCTTC.

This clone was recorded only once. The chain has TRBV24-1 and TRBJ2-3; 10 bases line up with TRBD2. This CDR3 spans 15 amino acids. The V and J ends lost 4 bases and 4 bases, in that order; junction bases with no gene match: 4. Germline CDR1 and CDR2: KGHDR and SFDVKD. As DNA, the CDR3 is TGTGCCACCAGTGAGGGTAGCGGGAGGTCAGATACGCAGTATTTT. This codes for CATSEGSGRSDTQYF.

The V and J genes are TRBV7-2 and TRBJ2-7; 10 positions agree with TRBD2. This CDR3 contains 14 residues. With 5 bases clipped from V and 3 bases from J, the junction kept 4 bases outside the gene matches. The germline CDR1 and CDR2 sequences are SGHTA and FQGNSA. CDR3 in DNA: TGTGCCAGCAGCATGACTAGCGGGCTCTACGAGCAGTACTTC. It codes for CASSMTSGLYEQYF.

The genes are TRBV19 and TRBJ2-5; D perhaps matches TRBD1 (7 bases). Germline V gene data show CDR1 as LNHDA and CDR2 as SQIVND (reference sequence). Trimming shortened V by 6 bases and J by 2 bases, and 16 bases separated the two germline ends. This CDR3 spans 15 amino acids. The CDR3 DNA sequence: TGTGCCAGTAGGGGAGAGACAGGGAGGCAAGAGACCCAGTACTTC. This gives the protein CASRGETGRQETQYF.

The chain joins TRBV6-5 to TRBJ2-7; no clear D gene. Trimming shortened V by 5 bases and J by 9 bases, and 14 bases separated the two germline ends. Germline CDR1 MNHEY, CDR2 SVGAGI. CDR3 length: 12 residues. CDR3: CASSRSPPGQYF. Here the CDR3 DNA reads TGTGCCAGCAGTCGTAGCCCGCCGGGGCAGTACTTC.

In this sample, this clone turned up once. Here the CDR3 reads CASSISGLAGLSNEQFF. CDR3 bases: TGTGCCAGTAGTATATCAGGACTAGCGGGACTCTCCAATGAGCAGTTCTTC. V gene TRBV19 combines with J gene TRBJ2-1; 12 bases are shared with TRBD2. V gave up 2 bases and J gave up 6 bases; unmatched junction bases: 8. This CDR3 contains 17 residues. Germline V gene lookup returns CDR1 LNHDA and CDR2 SQIVND (reference sequence).

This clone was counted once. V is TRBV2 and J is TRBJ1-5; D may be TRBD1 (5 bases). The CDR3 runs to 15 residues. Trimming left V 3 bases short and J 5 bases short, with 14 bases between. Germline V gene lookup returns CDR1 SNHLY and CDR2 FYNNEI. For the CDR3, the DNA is TGTGCCAGCAGTGAGCAGGGCGAAGGCTATCAGCCCCAGCATTTT. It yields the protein CASSEQGEGYQPQHF.

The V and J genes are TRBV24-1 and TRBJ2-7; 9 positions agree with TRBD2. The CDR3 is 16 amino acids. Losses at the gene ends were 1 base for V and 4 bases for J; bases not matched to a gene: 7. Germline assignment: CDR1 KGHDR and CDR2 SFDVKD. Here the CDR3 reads CATSDFWREGRYEQYF. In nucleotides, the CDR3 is TGTGCCACCAGTGATTTCTGGCGGGAGGGCAGGTACGAGCAGTACTTC.

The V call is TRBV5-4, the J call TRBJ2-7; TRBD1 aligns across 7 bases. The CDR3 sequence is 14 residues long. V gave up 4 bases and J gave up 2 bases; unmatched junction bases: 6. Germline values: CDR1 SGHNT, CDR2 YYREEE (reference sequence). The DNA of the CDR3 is TGTGCCAGCAGCCGTCGGGACAGACCCTACGAGCAGTACTTC. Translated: CASSRRDRPYEQYF.

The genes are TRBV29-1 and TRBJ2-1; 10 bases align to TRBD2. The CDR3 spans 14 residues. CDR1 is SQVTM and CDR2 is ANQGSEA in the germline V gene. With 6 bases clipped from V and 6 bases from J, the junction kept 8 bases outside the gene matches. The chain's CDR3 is CSVETGLASNEQFF. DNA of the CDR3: TGCAGCGTCGAAACGGGACTAGCGTCCAATGAGCAGTTCTTC.

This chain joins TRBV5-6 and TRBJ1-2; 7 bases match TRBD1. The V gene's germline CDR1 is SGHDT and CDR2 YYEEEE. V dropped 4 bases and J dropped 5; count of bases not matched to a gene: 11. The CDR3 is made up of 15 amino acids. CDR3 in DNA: TGTGCCAGCAGCCTAGGGGGCCAGCAAGGGTATGGCTACACCTTC. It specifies CASSLGGQQGYGYTF.

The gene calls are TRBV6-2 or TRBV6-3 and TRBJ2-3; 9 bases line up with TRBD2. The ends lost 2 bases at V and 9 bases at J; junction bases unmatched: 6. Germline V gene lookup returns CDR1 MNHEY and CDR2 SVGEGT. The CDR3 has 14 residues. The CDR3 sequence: CASSYGTSFKTQYF. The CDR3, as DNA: TGTGCCAGCAGTTACGGGACTAGCTTCAAAACGCAGTATTTT.

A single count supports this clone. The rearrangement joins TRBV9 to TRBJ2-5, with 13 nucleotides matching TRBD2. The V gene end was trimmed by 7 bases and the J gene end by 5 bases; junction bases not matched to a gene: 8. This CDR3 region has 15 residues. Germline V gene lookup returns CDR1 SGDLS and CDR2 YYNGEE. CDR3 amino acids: CASGRTSGSGETQYF. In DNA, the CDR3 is TGTGCCAGCGGAAGGACTAGCGGGAGTGGGGAGACCCAGTACTTC.

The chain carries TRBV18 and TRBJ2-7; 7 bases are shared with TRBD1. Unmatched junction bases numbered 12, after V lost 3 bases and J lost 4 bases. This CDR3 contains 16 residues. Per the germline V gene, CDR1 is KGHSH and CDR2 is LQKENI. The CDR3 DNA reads TGTGCCAGCTCACCTTCCCTGACAGGGTCAGGGTACGAGCAGTACTTC. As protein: CASSPSLTGSGYEQYF.

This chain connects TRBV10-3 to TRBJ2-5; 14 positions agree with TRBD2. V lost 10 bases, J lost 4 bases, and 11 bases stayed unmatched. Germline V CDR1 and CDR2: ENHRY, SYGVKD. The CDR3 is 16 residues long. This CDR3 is CATGTSGSRPGETQYF. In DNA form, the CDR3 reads TGTGCCACTGGGACTAGCGGGAGCCGGCCGGGAGAGACCCAGTACTTC.

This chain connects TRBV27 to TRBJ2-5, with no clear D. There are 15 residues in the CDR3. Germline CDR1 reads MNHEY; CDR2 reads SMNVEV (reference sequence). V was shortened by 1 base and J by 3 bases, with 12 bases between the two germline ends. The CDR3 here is CASSLLRPGEETQYF. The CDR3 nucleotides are TGTGCCAGCAGTTTATTACGTCCCGGAGAAGAGACCCAGTACTTC.

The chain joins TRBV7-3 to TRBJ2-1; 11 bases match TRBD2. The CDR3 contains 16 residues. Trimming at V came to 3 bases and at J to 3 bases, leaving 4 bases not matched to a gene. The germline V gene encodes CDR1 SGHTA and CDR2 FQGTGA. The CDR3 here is CASSFDGLAGYNEQFF. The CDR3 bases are TGTGCCAGCAGCTTCGACGGACTAGCGGGCTACAATGAGCAGTTCTTC. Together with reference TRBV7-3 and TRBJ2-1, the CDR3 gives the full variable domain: GAGVSQTPSNKVTEKGKYVELRCDPISGHTALYWYRQSLGQGPEFLIYFQGTGAADDSGLPNDRFFAVRPEGSVSTLKIQRTERGDSAVYLCASSFDGLAGYNEQFFGPGTRLTVL.

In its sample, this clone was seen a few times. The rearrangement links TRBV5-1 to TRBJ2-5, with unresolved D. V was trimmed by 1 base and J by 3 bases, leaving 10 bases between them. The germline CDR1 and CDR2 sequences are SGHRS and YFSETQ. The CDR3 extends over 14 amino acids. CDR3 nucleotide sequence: TGCGCCAGCAGCTTGAGGCGGCCCGAAGAGACCCAGTACTTC. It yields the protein CASSLRRPEETQYF.

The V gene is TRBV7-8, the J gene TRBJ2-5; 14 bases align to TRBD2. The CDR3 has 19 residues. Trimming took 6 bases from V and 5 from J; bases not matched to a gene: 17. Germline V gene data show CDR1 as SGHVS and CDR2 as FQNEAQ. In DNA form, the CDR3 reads TGTGCCAGCAGTTTTGCCGGGACTAGCGGGAGAGGGGGGTGGGAGACCCAGTACTTC. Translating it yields CASSFAGTSGRGGWETQYF.

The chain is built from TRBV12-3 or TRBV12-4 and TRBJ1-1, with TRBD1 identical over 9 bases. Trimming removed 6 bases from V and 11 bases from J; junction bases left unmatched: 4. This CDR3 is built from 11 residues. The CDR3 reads CASSSGTGAFF. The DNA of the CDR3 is TGTGCCAGCAGCTCCGGGACAGGGGCTTTCTTT.

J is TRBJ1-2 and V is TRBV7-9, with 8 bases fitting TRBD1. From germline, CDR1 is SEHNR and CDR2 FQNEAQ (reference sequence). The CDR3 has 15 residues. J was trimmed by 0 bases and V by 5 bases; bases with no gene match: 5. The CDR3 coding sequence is TGTGCCAGCAGCAAAGACAGGGGAGCTAACTATGGCTACACCTTC. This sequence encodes CASSKDRGANYGYTF.

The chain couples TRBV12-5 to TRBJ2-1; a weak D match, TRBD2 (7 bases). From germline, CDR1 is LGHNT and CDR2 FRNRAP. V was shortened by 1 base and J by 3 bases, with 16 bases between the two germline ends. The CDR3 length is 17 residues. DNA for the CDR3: TGTGCTAGTGGTTTGGGCGTTAGGGGGGGCCGCTACAATGAGCAGTTCTTC. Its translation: CASGLGVRGGRYNEQFF. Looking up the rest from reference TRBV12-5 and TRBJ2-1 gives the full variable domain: DARVTQTPRHKVTEMGQEVTMRCQPILGHNTVFWYRQTMMQGLELLAYFRNRAPLDDSGMPKDRFSAEMPDATLATLKIQPSEPRDSAVYFCASGLGVRGGRYNEQFFGPGTRLTVL.

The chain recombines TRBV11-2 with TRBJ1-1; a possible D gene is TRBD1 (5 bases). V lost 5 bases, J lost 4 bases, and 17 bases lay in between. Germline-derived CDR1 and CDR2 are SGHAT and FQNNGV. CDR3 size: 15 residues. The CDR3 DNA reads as TGTGCCAGCAGCCCGGCGGGGGGGGTGCCCACTGAAGCTTTCTTT. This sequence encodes CASSPAGGVPTEAFF.

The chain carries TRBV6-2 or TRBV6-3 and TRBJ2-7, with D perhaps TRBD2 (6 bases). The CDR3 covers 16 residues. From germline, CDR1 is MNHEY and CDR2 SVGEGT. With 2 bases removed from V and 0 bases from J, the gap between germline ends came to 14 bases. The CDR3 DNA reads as TGTGCCAGCAGTTACCTCCGGGGGACCGGCTCCTACGAGCAGTACTTC. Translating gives CASSYLRGTGSYEQYF.

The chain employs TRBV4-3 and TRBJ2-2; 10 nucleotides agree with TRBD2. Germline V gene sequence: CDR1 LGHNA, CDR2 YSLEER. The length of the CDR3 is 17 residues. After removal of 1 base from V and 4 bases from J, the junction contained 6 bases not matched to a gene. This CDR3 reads CASSQAGTSDLTGELFF. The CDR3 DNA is TGCGCCAGCAGCCAAGCCGGGACTAGCGACCTCACCGGGGAGCTGTTTTTT.

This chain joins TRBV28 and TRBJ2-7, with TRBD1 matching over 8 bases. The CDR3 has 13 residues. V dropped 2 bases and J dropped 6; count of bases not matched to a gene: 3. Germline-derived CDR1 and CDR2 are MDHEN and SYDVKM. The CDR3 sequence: CASSLGQGSEQYF. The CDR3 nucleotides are TGTGCCAGCAGTTTAGGACAGGGCTCCGAGCAGTACTTC.

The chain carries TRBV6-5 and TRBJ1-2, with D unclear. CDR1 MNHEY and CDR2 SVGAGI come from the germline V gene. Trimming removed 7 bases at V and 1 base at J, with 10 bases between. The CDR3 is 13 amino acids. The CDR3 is CASTNGVNYGYTF. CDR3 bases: TGTGCCAGCACCAACGGGGTTAACTATGGCTACACCTTC.